The present entry profiles one TCR beta chain with its context. The data are from a study of blood T cell repertoires in COVID-19. J lost 4 bases, V lost 1 base, and 3 bases had no gene match. The CDR3 has 14 amino acids. Germline V gene lookup returns CDR1 SEHNR and CDR2 FQNEAQ (reference sequence). Sequencing used immunoSEQ multiplex PCR; TCRdb keeps in-frame clones, though not all of them. The profile covers approximately 160,000 clones, with roughly four fifths appearing a single time and around 3.4% taken by the ten largest. The TCR was taken from a woman older than 75 with acute or convalescent COVID-19. The sample consisted of peripheral blood. J is TRBJ1-2 and V is TRBV7-9; 7 bases are shared with TRBD1. The CDR3 sequence is CASSLGGQSYGYTF. CDR3 sequence (DNA): TGTGCCAGCAGCTTAGGGGGACAGTCCTATGGCTACACCTTC. Full variable domain (rest looked up from reference TRBV7-9 and TRBJ1-2): DTGVSQNPRHKITKRGQNVTFRCDPISEHNRLYWYRQTLGQGPEFLTYFQNEAQLEKSRLLSDRFSAERPKGSFSTLEIQRTEQGDSAMYLCASSLGGQSYGYTFGSGTRLTVV.